This T cell receptor (beta chain) derives from a study of CD8 T cells in ankylosing spondylitis (dated 2017 in TCRdb). As for the study more broadly: To find TCR variants linked to disease, the study profiled T cell receptor beta repertoires in ankylosing spondylitis patients and healthy donors. In total, the full study cohort was made up of 110 or so healthy donors and 20 to 25 ankylosing spondylitis patients. Peripheral blood was sampled, and synovial fluid was also collected from ankylosing spondylitis patients. Broader findings and caveats from the paper: The disease-linked clones showed a CD8+ phenotype and occurred at relatively low frequencies in peripheral blood. Some TCR beta motif variants had previously been reported in synovial fluid and blood of reactive arthritis patients, which suggested common disease-initiation mechanisms. A TCR beta motif made up of several highly homologous amino acid variants appeared to be characteristic of blood from ankylosing spondylitis patients. Significant enrichment of the disease-linked clones was reported in matched synovial fluid samples from ankylosing spondylitis patients.

As for this clonotype: Its binding antigen is unknown. Base qualities are missing; no much larger clone stands one base away.

From the cysteine up to the phenylalanine, the CDR3 has a length of 16 residues. The retained sequence is limited to the CDR3, 48 bases, with the frame set at the first base. Germline trimming: 1 base from V, 5 bases from J; junction bases outside gene matches: 9. Taken from the germline V gene, the CDR1 and CDR2 loops are MGHRA and YSYEKL. The sequencer listed for this sample is Illumina HiSeq 2500. Quantitative 5'-RACE with molecular barcodes was the method used to prepare the TCR beta libraries. The authors processed their data as follows. A new computational method based on a probabilistic model of VDJ rearrangement was used to identify disease-linked TCR variants. TCRdb reanalyzed the raw reads on its own, using fastp at Q25 for trimming and MiXCR for clone calling, and kept in-frame beta chains. Rows merge per CDR3 protein into single entries with the most common DNA and genes. V and J calls and clone size were set by TCRdb, not the authors. The sample table lists under 250,000 distinct CDR3 sequences, 6% to 8% of them with a count of one. 14% of the sample belongs to the ten largest clones.

The TCR was taken from a male donor with ankylosing spondylitis. Sequencing was done on a sample of blood, either unsorted or a sorted T cell fraction (not recorded which). Here the chain combines TRBV4-1 and TRBJ2-3, with 7 bases in between that match TRBD2. The base sequence is TGCGCCAGCAGCCAAGTTACAGCGGGATGGGGAGATACGCAGTATTTT. It translates as CASSQVTAGWGDTQYF.